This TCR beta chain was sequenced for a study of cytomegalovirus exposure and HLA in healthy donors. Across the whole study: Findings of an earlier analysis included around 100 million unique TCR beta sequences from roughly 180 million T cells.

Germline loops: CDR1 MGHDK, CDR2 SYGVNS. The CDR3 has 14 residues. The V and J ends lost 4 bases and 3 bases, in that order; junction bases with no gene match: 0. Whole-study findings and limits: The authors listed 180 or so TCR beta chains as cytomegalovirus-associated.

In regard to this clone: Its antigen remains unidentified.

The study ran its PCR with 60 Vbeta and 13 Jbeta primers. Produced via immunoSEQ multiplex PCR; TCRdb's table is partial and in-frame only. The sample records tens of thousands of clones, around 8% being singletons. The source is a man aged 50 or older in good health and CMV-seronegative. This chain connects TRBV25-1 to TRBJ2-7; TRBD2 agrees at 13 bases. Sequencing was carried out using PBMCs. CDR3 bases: TGTGCCAGCAGTGGGACTAGCGGGGGCTACGAGCAGTACTTC. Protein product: CASSGTSGGYEQYF.